This record looks at one T cell receptor (beta chain) sequence and its context. This CDR3 comprises 14 residues. V was trimmed by 4 bases and J by 1 base, leaving 10 bases between them. CDR1 is SNHLY, CDR2 FYNNEI, per germline. This sample stems from a study of blood T cell repertoires in COVID-19. Overall study: The study drew acute and convalescent COVID-19 samples from the United States, Italy and Spain. Nucleic acid was either cDNA or gDNA, and it came from T cells, B-cell-depleted T cells, or PBMCs.

Per the original data handling: Amplification of reference gene primers provided the estimated nucleated cell counts. Assay: immunoSEQ multiplex PCR; the TCRdb copy retains only in-frame clones and omits some. The D gene and trimming were derived from the DNA, and the V and J assignments and clone size from that table. This sample carries about 140,000 clones, approximately 80% of them seen once, and the ten largest clones take just under 9%. The specimen was peripheral blood. V gene TRBV2 combines with J gene TRBJ1-1; no reliable D call. This receptor was identified in a woman over 75 in a cohort sampled during active or convalescent COVID-19. The CDR3 DNA reads TGTGCCAGCAGTGGTGTCTATCGGAACACTGAAGCTTTCTTT. Protein: CASSGVYRNTEAFF.